The source of this T cell receptor (beta chain) is a study of response to subunit inactivated influenza vaccine. CDR3 length: 12 residues. The V and J ends lost 2 bases and 11 bases respectively, with 12 bases between them. Germline V CDR1 and CDR2: SGHTA, FQGNSA. One entry per CDR3 protein results from TCRdb running MiXCR on the RT-PCR reads. The sample records more than 700,000 distinct CDR3 sequences, 21% being singletons. Concerning this clonotype itself: Its target is not known.

Study-wide results and caveats: Each seasonal influenza vaccination, the authors suggested, recruits few new T cells.

This chain connects TRBV7-2 to TRBJ1-1; weak D call: TRBD1 (5 bases). Sequences were derived from PBMCs from blood, sampled 5 days after vaccination. This TCR was recovered from a man aged 45 to 65 who received an inactivated influenza vaccine. The CDR3 loop is CASSLRGLQAFF. CDR3 coding DNA: TGTGCCAGCAGCTTAAGGGGCCTTCAGGCTTTCTTT.